These T cell receptor beta chains were read from a single sample in a study of OX40 agonist ivuxolimab in advanced cancers. Clones were sequenced by immunoSEQ multiplex PCR, and TCRdb holds only the in-frame ones, with some missing. Found here are about 65,000 clones, more than 80% of them singletons; the top ten hold 1.9%. Source: CD4+ or CD8+ T cells sorted from blood, taken in a trial of the OX40 agonist ivuxolimab. These receptors originate from an adult with an advanced solid tumor such as melanoma, head and neck, liver or kidney cancer. Both conserved end residues are part of each CDR3. A D gene is named only where the DNA matches it firmly.

j_gene,v_gene,d_gene,len,CDR3nt,CDR3aa
TRBJ2-3,TRBV11-2,TRBD2,15,TGTGCCAGCAGCTTAGGCGGGAGTGGCTCAGATACGCAGTATTTT,CASSLGGSGSDTQYF
TRBJ1-1,TRBV7-3,NA,14,TGTGCCAGCAGCTTCTCAGGGTCGGGCACTGAAGCTTTCTTT,CASSFSGSGTEAFF
TRBJ2-7,TRBV9,NA,16,TGTGCCAGCAGCGTAGCCTTGGGGGCTAGCCAGGACGAGCAGTACTTC,CASSVALGASQDEQYF
TRBJ2-7,TRBV7-2,NA,15,TGTGCCAGCAGCTTAGCGATTGTCAGGGGAGGCGAGCAGTACTTC,CASSLAIVRGGEQYF
TRBJ1-3,TRBV5-5,TRBD1,16,TGTGCCAGCAGCTTGGGTGGGACAGGGATCGTCAACACCATATATTTT,CASSLGGTGIVNTIYF
TRBJ1-2,TRBV7-9,NA,15,TGTGCCAGCAGCCCCCCACAGCAACCTAACTATGGCTACACCTTC,CASSPPQQPNYGYTF
TRBJ2-1,TRBV7-3,TRBD1,14,TGTGCCAGCAGTCCTGGGACAGGGGCTCGGGAGCAGTTCTTC,CASSPGTGAREQFF
TRBJ2-3,TRBV7-9,NA,14,TGTGCCAGCAGCTTTGGACTCGTGGGAGATACGCAGTATTTT,CASSFGLVGDTQYF
TRBJ2-7,TRBV6-1,TRBD1,14,TGTGCCAGCAGTGCCAGGGGGAGCTCCTACGAGCAGTACTTC,CASSARGSSYEQYF
TRBJ1-1,TRBV18,NA,15,TGTGCCAGCTCACCAAATCACGGGGGTAACACTGAAGCTTTCTTT,CASSPNHGGNTEAFF
TRBJ1-2,TRBV18,NA,14,TGTGCCAGCTCACCATACTCGGGGGCGCCTGGCTACACCTTC,CASSPYSGAPGYTF